Sequencing of this T cell receptor (beta chain) was carried out in a study of OX40 agonist ivuxolimab in advanced cancers. J was trimmed by 6 bases and V by 6 bases; bases with no gene match: 10. The CDR3 runs to 15 residues. CDR1 and CDR2 (germline): SGHAT, FQNNGV. The assay was immunoSEQ multiplex PCR, and TCRdb's table has in-frame clones only and misses some. The data show 25,000 to 30,000 clones, roughly four fifths seen once. The sample was CD4+ or CD8+ T cells sorted from blood, taken in a trial of the OX40 agonist ivuxolimab. V is TRBV11-2 and J is TRBJ2-1; TRBD2 agrees at 8 bases. The sequence came from an adult with an advanced solid tumor such as melanoma, head and neck, liver or kidney cancer. CDR3: CASRGTGGHPNEQFF. The DNA for the CDR3 is TGTGCCAGCAGGGGGACGGGGGGGCATCCCAATGAGCAGTTCTTC.